This T cell receptor beta chain was captured in a study of T cell responses to AZD1222 COVID-19 vaccine. Data came from immunoSEQ multiplex PCR; TCRdb stores just in-frame clones and leaves some out. This sample yields over 70,000 clones, of which 88% are seen a single time; around 5.5% belongs to the top ten. CDR1 and CDR2 from the germline V gene are SGHDN and FVKESK. The CDR3 contains 15 residues. The junction had 8 bases not matched to a gene; V was cut back by 5 bases and J by 5 bases. The receptor was isolated from an adult in good health. The specimen comprised peripheral blood, sampled on day 0 of AZD1222 vaccination. The chain carries TRBV14 and TRBJ1-4; 7 bases agree with TRBD1. The DNA for the CDR3 is TGTGCCAGCAGCACCTGGACAGGAGGAAATGAAAAACTGTTTTTT. Translation: CASSTWTGGNEKLFF.